The clone carrying this T cell receptor (beta chain) was detected once. The sample belongs to a study of radiotherapy plus CTLA-4 blockade in lung cancer. Using immunoSEQ multiplex PCR, the repertoire was profiled, and TCRdb retains in-frame clones only, with some absent. The table records 90,000 to 100,000 clones, just over 85% of them present only once. The ends lost 1 base at V and 0 bases at J; junction bases unmatched: 8. This CDR3 comprises 18 residues. CDR1 MDHEN and CDR2 SYDVKM come from the germline V gene. The study gave focal radiation plus ipilimumab CTLA-4 blockade to patients with chemo-refractory metastatic non-small-cell lung cancer.

The sequence was obtained from a human donor with non-small cell lung cancer that progressed on radiotherapy plus ipilimumab. Here the sequenced sample was peripheral blood, taken from a patient treated with radiotherapy plus ipilimumab. This rearrangement joins TRBV28 to TRBJ1-3; TRBD1 agrees at 8 bases. For the CDR3, the DNA is TGTGCCAGCAGTTTATCCGGGCCCGGGACAGGCTCTGGAAACACCATATATTTT. It yields the protein CASSLSGPGTGSGNTIYF.